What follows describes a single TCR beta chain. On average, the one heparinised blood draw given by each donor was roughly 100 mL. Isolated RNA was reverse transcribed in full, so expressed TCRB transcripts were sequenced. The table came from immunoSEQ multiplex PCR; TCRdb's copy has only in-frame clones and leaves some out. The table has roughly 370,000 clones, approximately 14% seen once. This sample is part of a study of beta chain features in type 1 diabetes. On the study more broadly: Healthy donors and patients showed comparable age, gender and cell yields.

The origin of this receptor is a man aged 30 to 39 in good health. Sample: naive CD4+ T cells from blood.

CDR3 amino acids: CASSDGTGSTEAFF. Written as DNA, the CDR3 is TGTGCCAGCAGTGACGGGACAGGAAGCACTGAAGCTTTCTTT. The rearrangement joins TRBV6-1 to TRBJ1-1; 8 positions agree with TRBD1. Germline trimming cut 3 bases from V and 4 bases from J; bases unmatched to any gene: 4. The CDR3 totals 14 residues. Germline V gene data show CDR1 as MNHNS and CDR2 as SASEGT.